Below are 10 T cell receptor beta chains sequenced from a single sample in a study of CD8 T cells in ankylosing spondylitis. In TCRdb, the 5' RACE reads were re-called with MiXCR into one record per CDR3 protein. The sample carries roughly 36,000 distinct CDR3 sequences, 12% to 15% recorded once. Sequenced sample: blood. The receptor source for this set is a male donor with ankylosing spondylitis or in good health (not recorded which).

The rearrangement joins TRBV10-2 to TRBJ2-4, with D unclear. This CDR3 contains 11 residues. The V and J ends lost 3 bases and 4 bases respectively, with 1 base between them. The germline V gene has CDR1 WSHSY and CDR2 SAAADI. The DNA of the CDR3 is TGCGCCAGCAGTGAAAAAAACATTCAGTACTTC. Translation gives CASSEKNIQYF.

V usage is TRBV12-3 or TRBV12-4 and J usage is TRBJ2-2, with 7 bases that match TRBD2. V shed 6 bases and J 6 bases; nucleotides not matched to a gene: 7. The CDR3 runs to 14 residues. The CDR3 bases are TGTGCCAGCAGACCTTCTAGCGGCCCCGGGGAGCTGTTTTTT. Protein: CASRPSSGPGELFF.

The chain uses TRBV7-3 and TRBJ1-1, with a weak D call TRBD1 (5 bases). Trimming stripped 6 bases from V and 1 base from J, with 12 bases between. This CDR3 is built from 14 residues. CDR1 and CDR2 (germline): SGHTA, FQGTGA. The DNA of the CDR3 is TGTGCCAGCAGTTCACAAGGGGAGAACACTGAAGCTTTCTTT. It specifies CASSSQGENTEAFF.

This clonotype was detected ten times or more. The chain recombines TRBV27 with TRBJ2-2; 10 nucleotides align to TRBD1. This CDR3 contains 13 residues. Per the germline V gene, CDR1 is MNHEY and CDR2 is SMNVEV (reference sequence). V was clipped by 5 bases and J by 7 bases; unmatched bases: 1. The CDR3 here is CASSGDRGGELFF. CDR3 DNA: TGTGCCAGCAGTGGGGACAGGGGCGGGGAGCTGTTTTTT.

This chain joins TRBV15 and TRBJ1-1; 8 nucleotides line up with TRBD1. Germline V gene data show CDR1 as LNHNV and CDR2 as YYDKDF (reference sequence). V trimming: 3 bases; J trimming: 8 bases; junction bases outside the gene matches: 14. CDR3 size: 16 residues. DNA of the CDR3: TGTGCCACCAGCAGGACGGTCGACAGGGGACCGATAGAAGCTTTCTTT. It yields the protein CATSRTVDRGPIEAFF.

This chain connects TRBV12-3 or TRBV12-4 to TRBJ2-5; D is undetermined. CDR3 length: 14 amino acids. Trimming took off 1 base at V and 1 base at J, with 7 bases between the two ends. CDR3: CASSLGRIQETQYF. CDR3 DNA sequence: TGTGCCAGCAGTTTAGGACGGATCCAAGAGACCCAGTACTTC.

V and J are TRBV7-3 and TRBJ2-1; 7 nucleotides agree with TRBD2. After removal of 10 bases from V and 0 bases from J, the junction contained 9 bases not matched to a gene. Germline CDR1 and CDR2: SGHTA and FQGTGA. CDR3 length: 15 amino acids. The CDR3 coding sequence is TGTGCCACCTCTAAATCTAGCGGCTCCTACAATGAGCAGTTCTTC. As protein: CATSKSSGSYNEQFF.

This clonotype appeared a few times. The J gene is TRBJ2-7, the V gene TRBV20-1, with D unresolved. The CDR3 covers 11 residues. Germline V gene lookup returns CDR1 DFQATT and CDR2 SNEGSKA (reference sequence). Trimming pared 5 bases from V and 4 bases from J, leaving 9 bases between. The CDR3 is CSAGPIYEQYV. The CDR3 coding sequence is TGCAGTGCTGGACCAATATACGAGCAGTACGTC.

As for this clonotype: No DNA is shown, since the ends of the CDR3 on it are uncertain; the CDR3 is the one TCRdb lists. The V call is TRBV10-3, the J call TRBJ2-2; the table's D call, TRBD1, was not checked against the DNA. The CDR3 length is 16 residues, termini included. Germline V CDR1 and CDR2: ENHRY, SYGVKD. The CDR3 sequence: CAIPPRGGTTPGSCFF.

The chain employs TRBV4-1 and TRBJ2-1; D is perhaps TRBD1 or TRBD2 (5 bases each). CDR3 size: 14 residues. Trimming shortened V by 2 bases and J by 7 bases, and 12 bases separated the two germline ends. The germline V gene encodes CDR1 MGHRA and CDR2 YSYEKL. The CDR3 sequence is CASSQTGTPNEQFF. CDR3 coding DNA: TGCGCCAGCAGCCAAACCGGGACGCCAAATGAGCAGTTCTTC.